This section outlines one TCR beta chain sequence together with its context. The data stem from a study of blood T cell repertoires in COVID-19. In the authors' workflow: Estimated nucleated cell counts came from reference gene primer amplification. The data were produced by immunoSEQ multiplex PCR, yet TCRdb's version contains in-frame clones alone and is incomplete. V, J and clone size reflect that table, while D and trimming were determined from the DNA. The sample contains some 300,000 clones, approximately 88% of which appear only once. The CDR3 has 15 amino acids. Trimming left V 7 bases short and J 2 bases short, with 18 bases between. Per germline, CDR1 ENHRY and CDR2 SYGVKD. Cohort 3 donors were reported recovered after two negative PCRs, clearance, or symptom resolution.

The clonotype comes from a woman in her thirties who had recovered from COVID-19. V usage is TRBV10-3 and J usage is TRBJ2-7, with D unresolved. Sequenced sample: PBMCs or T cells enriched from blood (not recorded which). This CDR3 reads CAIKSPLRLPYEQYF. In DNA, the CDR3 is TGTGCCATCAAATCCCCCTTGAGGCTCCCCTACGAGCAGTACTTC.